The 27 T cell receptor beta chains below all came from one sample that was sequenced in a study of cytomegalovirus exposure and HLA in healthy donors (dated by TCRdb to about 2017). The library was produced with the immunoSEQ multiplex PCR assay. The multiplex PCR relied on a mix of 60 forward primers for TCR Vbeta segments and 13 reverse primers for TCR Jbeta segments. Sourced from immuneACCESS, this table was stored by TCRdb with only in-frame sequences that have V and J called. A share of the clones is absent; for the studies checked, an unresolved V gene accounts for under half, and the remainder has no known explanation. The sample data list about 98,000 clones, and 55% to 80% of these were observed just once. The ten largest clones represent 0.95% to 1.5% of the sample. Sequencing was done on a sample of PBMCs. The receptors were sampled from a female donor in good health and CMV-seronegative.

The chain couples TRBV30 to TRBJ2-3; D perhaps matches TRBD2 (6 bases). V was clipped by 0 bases and J by 2 bases, with 12 bases between them. Germline lookup yields CDR1 GTSNPN and CDR2 SVGIG (reference sequence). There are 15 residues in the CDR3. The CDR3 bases are TGTGCCTGGAGTGTGAGACTAGGGCCCACAGATACGCAGTATTTT. It codes for CAWSVRLGPTDTQYF.

This clone was detected a few times. V gene TRBV27 combines with J gene TRBJ2-7, with TRBD1 matching 11 bases. CDR1 and CDR2 from the germline V gene are MNHEY and SMNVEV (reference sequence). This CDR3 contains 12 residues. Trimming took 9 bases from V and 7 from J; bases not matched to a gene: 5. CDR3 coding DNA: TGTGCCAGTAGGACAGGGGGCGGTGAGCAGTACTTC. Protein: CASRTGGGEQYF.

This clone was seen a single time. In DNA form, the CDR3 reads TGTGCCAGCAGCTTAAGGGGGGGGGACACTGAAGCTTTCTTT. This gives the protein CASSLRGGDTEAFF. The chain employs TRBV7-9 and TRBJ1-1; TRBD1 might be the D (6 bases). V dropped 2 bases and J dropped 3 bases, with 10 bases sitting between them. The CDR3 contains 14 residues. The germline gives CDR1 SEHNR, CDR2 FQNEAQ (reference sequence).

V usage is TRBV20-1 and J usage is TRBJ1-1; D is unresolved. This CDR3 spans 11 amino acids. CDR1 is DFQATT, CDR2 SNEGSKA, per germline (reference sequence). Trimming shortened V by 5 bases and J by 7 bases, and 11 bases separated the two germline ends. The CDR3 is CSAWAVGEAFF. In DNA, the CDR3 is TGCAGTGCTTGGGCAGTGGGTGAAGCTTTCTTT.

The rearrangement uses TRBV29-1 and TRBJ2-7; D unresolved. This CDR3 contains 11 residues. Per the germline V gene, CDR1 is SQVTM and CDR2 is ANQGSEA. V lost 4 bases and J 4 bases, leaving 8 bases between the germline ends. The CDR3 sequence: CSVGGSYEQYF. CDR3 bases: TGCAGCGTTGGTGGCTCTTACGAGCAGTACTTC.

This clone has a single count. The chain carries TRBV5-1 and TRBJ1-1; D is unclear. Germline V gene lookup returns CDR1 SGHRS and CDR2 YFSETQ. Trimming cost V 3 bases and J 0 bases, with 12 bases left between them. There are 15 residues in the CDR3. The CDR3 is CASSSLGRLNTEAFF. As DNA, the CDR3 is TGCGCCAGCAGCTCACTAGGACGGTTGAACACTGAAGCTTTCTTT.

V is TRBV11-3 and J is TRBJ2-2, with D possibly being TRBD2 (6 bases). This CDR3 has 15 amino acids. Germline V lookup: CDR1 SGHNT, CDR2 YENEEA. Trimming left V 5 bases short and J 6 bases short, with 16 bases between. The CDR3 region has the DNA TGTGCCAGCAGCCAACGTAGCGGTTCCCCCGGGGAGCTGTTTTTT. As protein: CASSQRSGSPGELFF.

The gene calls are TRBV4-1 and TRBJ2-1, with TRBD2 as a possible D gene (7 bases). The germline gives CDR1 MGHRA, CDR2 YSYEKL. The CDR3 is made up of 17 amino acids. Trimming left V 4 bases short and J 7 bases short, with 23 bases between. Written as DNA, the CDR3 is TGCGCCAGCAGCCCTTCAGAAGGGAGCGGGACATGGAATGAGCAGTTCTTC. It codes for CASSPSEGSGTWNEQFF.

This clone was recorded only once. The rearrangement links TRBV27 to TRBJ1-1, with 10 bases aligning to TRBD1. This CDR3 is 16 amino acids long. CDR1 and CDR2 from the germline V gene are MNHEY and SMNVEV (reference sequence). Trimming at V came to 6 bases and at J to 0 bases, leaving 7 bases not matched to a gene. The CDR3 region is CASRTGTGVLNTEAFF. In DNA, the CDR3 is TGTGCCAGCAGAACCGGGACAGGGGTTTTGAACACTGAAGCTTTCTTT.

This chain connects TRBV2 to TRBJ2-5; maybe TRBD1 (7 bases). V was clipped by 9 bases and J by 2 bases, with 13 bases between them. The germline V gene encodes CDR1 SNHLY and CDR2 FYNNEI. The CDR3 covers 13 residues. The CDR3 loop is CASQTGTQETQYF. The CDR3 DNA sequence: TGTGCCAGTCAGACAGGGACTCAAGAGACCCAGTACTTC.

This chain connects TRBV5-1 to TRBJ2-7; TRBD1 agrees at 8 bases. V lost 4 bases and J lost 2; bases outside the gene matches: 5. This CDR3 has 14 amino acids. The germline V gene encodes CDR1 SGHRS and CDR2 YFSETQ. CDR3 nucleotide sequence: TGCGCCAGCAGCCAAGGACAGGGTCCCTACGAGCAGTACTTC. It yields the protein CASSQGQGPYEQYF.

This clone was picked up one time. The chain uses TRBV5-4 and TRBJ2-5; 8 nucleotides line up with TRBD1. After removal of 4 bases from V and 1 base from J, the junction contained 6 bases not matched to a gene. The CDR3 contains 15 residues. The germline V gene has CDR1 SGHNT and CDR2 YYREEE (reference sequence). Here the CDR3 DNA reads TGTGCCAGCAGCCGGACAGGGAGTCCCCAAGAGACCCAGTACTTC. This gives the protein CASSRTGSPQETQYF. Drawing the rest from reference TRBV5-4 and TRBJ2-5, the complete variable domain is ETGVTQSPTHLIKTRGQQVTLRCSSQSGHNTVSWYQQALGQGPQFIFQYYREEENGRGNFPPRFSGLQFPNYSSELNVNALELDDSALYLCASSRTGSPQETQYFGPGTRLLVL.

The gene calls are TRBV7-2 and TRBJ2-5; D unclear. Germline lookup yields CDR1 SGHTA and CDR2 FQGNSA. Trimming cost V 4 bases and J 5 bases, with 5 bases left between them. The CDR3 totals 11 residues. The chain's CDR3 is CASSSLETQYF. CDR3 coding DNA: TGTGCCAGCAGCTCACTGGAGACCCAGTACTTC.

The chain has TRBV7-6 and TRBJ1-2; 10 positions match TRBD1. CDR3 length: 15 amino acids. Germline CDR1 and CDR2: SGHVS and FNYEAQ. V shed 4 bases and J 2 bases; nucleotides not matched to a gene: 4. CDR3 residues: CASSSMTGGNYGYTF. In DNA, the CDR3 is TGTGCCAGCAGCTCTATGACAGGGGGCAACTATGGCTACACCTTC.

The chain has TRBV7-9 and TRBJ2-5; 9 nucleotides match TRBD1. Germline V gene data show CDR1 as SEHNR and CDR2 as FQNEAQ (reference sequence). V lost 5 bases and J lost 5; bases outside the gene matches: 9. The CDR3 sequence is 15 residues long. In DNA form, the CDR3 reads TGTGCCAGCAGCCCATCGGGACAGGGTCCGGAGACCCAGTACTTC. It translates to CASSPSGQGPETQYF.

CDR3 nucleotide sequence: TGTGCCTGGGCCGAGGGTAGCCTGAACACCGGGGAGCTGTTTTTT. This codes for CAWAEGSLNTGELFF. The gene calls are TRBV30 and TRBJ2-2; D perhaps matches TRBD2 (5 bases). From germline, CDR1 is GTSNPN and CDR2 SVGIG (reference sequence). There are 15 residues in the CDR3. V dropped 5 bases and J dropped 1 base, with 14 bases sitting between them.

The rearrangement joins TRBV5-1 to TRBJ1-1, with D unclear. V was clipped by 0 bases and J by 5 bases, with 11 bases between them. CDR3 length equals 14 residues. Germline loops: CDR1 SGHRS, CDR2 YFSETQ. The CDR3 protein is CASSLGARGTEAFF. DNA of the CDR3: TGCGCCAGCAGCTTGGGGGCACGGGGAACTGAAGCTTTCTTT.

A single count supports this clone. V is TRBV19 and J is TRBJ1-4, with D possibly matching TRBD1 (5 bases). The CDR3 is made up of 15 amino acids. Trimming cost V 3 bases and J 7 bases, with 15 bases left between them. Germline CDR1 LNHDA, CDR2 SQIVND (reference sequence). DNA for the CDR3: TGTGCCAGTAGTATCGTAAAAGGGGTTTCTGAAAAACTGTTTTTT. It codes for CASSIVKGVSEKLFF.

The genes are TRBV19 and TRBJ1-1, with 11 nucleotides matching TRBD1. CDR1 LNHDA and CDR2 SQIVND come from the germline V gene (reference sequence). J was trimmed by 3 bases and V by 3 bases; bases with no gene match: 3. The length of the CDR3 is 15 residues. CDR3 nucleotides: TGTGCCAGTAGTATCAGGGGACAGGGGGACACTGAAGCTTTCTTT. Translated, it gives CASSIRGQGDTEAFF.

This clone appeared a few times. The chain joins TRBV30 to TRBJ1-6; a possible D gene is TRBD1 (6 bases). Germline V CDR1 and CDR2: GTSNPN, SVGIG (reference sequence). This CDR3 has 15 residues. The V gene lost 0 bases and the J gene lost 7 bases, with 13 bases spanning the gap. The CDR3: CAWSVQGLENSPLHF. CDR3 in DNA: TGTGCCTGGAGTGTCCAGGGGTTGGAAAATTCACCCCTCCACTTT. The full variable domain, its missing parts supplied by reference TRBV30 and TRBJ1-6, is SQTIHQWPATLVQPVGSPLSLECTVEGTSNPNLYWYRQAAGRGLQLLFYSVGIGQISSEVPQNLSASRPQDRQFILSSKKLLLSDSGFYLCAWSVQGLENSPLHFGNGTRLTVT.

This rearrangement joins TRBV5-8 to TRBJ2-2; TRBD2 aligns across 7 bases. After removal of 7 bases from V and 7 bases from J, the junction contained 10 bases not matched to a gene. This CDR3 is built from 14 residues. The germline V gene encodes CDR1 SGHTS and CDR2 YDEGEE. The CDR3 region is CASVGGPLVGELFF. CDR3 nucleotides: TGTGCCAGCGTGGGAGGGCCATTAGTCGGGGAGCTGTTTTTT.

This clone was seen more than once but under ten times. The rearrangement uses TRBV5-1 and TRBJ2-1, with 9 bases that match TRBD2. CDR1 is SGHRS, CDR2 YFSETQ, per germline. CDR3 length: 18 residues. V dropped 4 bases and J dropped 0; count of bases not matched to a gene: 11. The chain's CDR3 is CASSPRGLLAGSYNEQFF. The CDR3 DNA reads TGCGCCAGCAGCCCCCGGGGCTTACTAGCGGGCTCCTACAATGAGCAGTTCTTC. Full variable domain (missing parts from reference TRBV5-1 and TRBJ2-1): KAGVTQTPRYLIKTRGQQVTLSCSPISGHRSVSWYQQTPGQGLQFLFEYFSETQRNKGNFPGRFSGRQFSNSRSEMNVSTLELGDSALYLCASSPRGLLAGSYNEQFFGPGTRLTVL.

The chain combines TRBV9 with TRBJ2-1, with a weak D call TRBD2 (6 bases). The V and J ends lost 1 base and 3 bases respectively, with 20 bases between them. This CDR3 is built from 18 residues. Germline lookup yields CDR1 SGDLS and CDR2 YYNGEE. The CDR3 region is CASSVPAGLAYDYNEQFF. The CDR3 DNA sequence: TGTGCCAGCAGCGTACCCGCGGGTCTAGCGTACGACTACAATGAGCAGTTCTTC. The whole variable domain, remainder taken from reference TRBV9 and TRBJ2-1, is DSGVTQTPKHLITATGQRVTLRCSPRSGDLSVYWYQQSLDQGLQFLIQYYNGEERAKGNILERFSAQQFPDLHSELNLSSLELGDSALYFCASSVPAGLAYDYNEQFFGPGTRLTVL.

The gene calls are TRBV5-1 and TRBJ2-6; 13 positions agree with TRBD2. V trimming: 7 bases; J trimming: 2 bases; junction bases outside the gene matches: 3. The length of the CDR3 is 16 residues. Per the germline V gene, CDR1 is SGHRS and CDR2 is YFSETQ. This CDR3 is CASGLAGVAGANVLTF. The CDR3 DNA reads TGCGCCAGCGGACTAGCGGGAGTTGCTGGGGCCAACGTCCTGACTTTC.

This clone was picked up a small number of times. The chain couples TRBV6-4 to TRBJ2-3; D remains unclear. This CDR3 spans 13 amino acids. Trimming took off 4 bases at V and 4 bases at J, with 9 bases between the two ends. Germline lookup yields CDR1 MRHNA and CDR2 SNTAGT. CDR3 sequence: CASSGMESDTQYF. The CDR3 region has the DNA TGTGCCAGCAGTGGCATGGAGTCAGATACGCAGTATTTT.

The chain joins TRBV5-1 to TRBJ1-6, with D hard to call. Between the trimmed V and J ends, which lost 5 bases and 3 bases, there was a span of 12 bases. CDR1 and CDR2 (germline): SGHRS, YFSETQ. This CDR3 region has 15 residues. The CDR3 sequence: CASRWQSNYNSPLHF. The CDR3 DNA follows: TGCGCCAGCAGATGGCAGTCCAACTATAATTCACCCCTCCACTTT.

The chain links TRBV7-9 to TRBJ1-1; D is perhaps TRBD1 (5 bases). Trimming took 6 bases from V and 5 from J, leaving 16 bases between them. Looked up from germline, CDR1 is SEHNR and CDR2 is FQNEAQ (reference sequence). This CDR3 is built from 14 residues. The CDR3 loop is CASRRGPGGTEAFF. The CDR3 DNA reads TGTGCCAGCAGAAGGGGCCCCGGGGGGACTGAAGCTTTCTTT. Using reference TRBV7-9 and TRBJ1-1 for the parts outside the CDR3, the full variable domain is DTGVSQNPRHKITKRGQNVTFRCDPISEHNRLYWYRQTLGQGPEFLTYFQNEAQLEKSRLLSDRFSAERPKGSFSTLEIQRTEQGDSAMYLCASRRGPGGTEAFFGQGTRLTVV.